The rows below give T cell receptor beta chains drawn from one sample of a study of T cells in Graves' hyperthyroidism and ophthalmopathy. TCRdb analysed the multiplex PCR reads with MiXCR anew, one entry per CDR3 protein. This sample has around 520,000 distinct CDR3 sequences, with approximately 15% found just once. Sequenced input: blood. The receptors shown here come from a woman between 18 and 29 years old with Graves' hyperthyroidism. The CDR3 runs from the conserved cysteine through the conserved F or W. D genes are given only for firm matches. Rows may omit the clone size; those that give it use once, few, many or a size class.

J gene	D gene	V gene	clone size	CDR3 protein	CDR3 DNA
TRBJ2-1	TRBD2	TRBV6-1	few	CASRITSGSYNEQFF	TGTGCCAGCAGGATTACTAGCGGGAGCTACAATGAGCAGTTCTTC
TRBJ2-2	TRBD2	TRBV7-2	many	CASSPGLAGGPAGELFF	TGTGCCAGCAGCCCCGGACTAGCGGGAGGGCCCGCCGGGGAGCTGTTTTTT
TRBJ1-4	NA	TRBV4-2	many	CASSPQETTNEKLFF	TGTGCCAGCAGCCCCCAGGAAACAACTAATGAAAAACTGTTTTTT
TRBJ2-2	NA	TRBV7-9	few	CASRFGTTNTGELFF	TGTGCCAGCCGATTCGGGACAACGAACACCGGGGAGCTGTTTTTT
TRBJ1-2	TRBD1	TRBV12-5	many	CASGLVQGAGNYGYTF	TGTGCTAGTGGTTTGGTACAGGGGGCAGGAAACTATGGCTACACCTTC
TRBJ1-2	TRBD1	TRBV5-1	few	CASSLQDRGPDGYTF	TGCGCCAGCAGCTTACAGGACAGGGGGCCGGATGGCTACACCTTC
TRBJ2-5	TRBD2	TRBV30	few	CAWTSEGLGGETQYF	TGTGCCTGGACCTCTGAGGGACTAGGGGGAGAGACCCAGTACTTC
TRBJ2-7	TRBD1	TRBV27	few	CASTGGGQGKYEQYF	TGTGCCAGCACGGGTGGTGGACAGGGAAAGTACGAGCAGTACTTC
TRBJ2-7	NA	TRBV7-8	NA	CASSLVGGIAGEQYF	TGTGCCAGCAGCTTAGTGGGCGGGATAGCCGGGGAGCAGTACTTC
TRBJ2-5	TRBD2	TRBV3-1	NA	CASSRRGSGRSETQYF	TGTGCCAGCAGCCGCCGGGGAAGCGGGAGATCCGAGACCCAGTACTTC
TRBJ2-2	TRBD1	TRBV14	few	CASSQDGGTGVNTGELFF	TGTGCCAGCAGCCAAGACGGGGGGACAGGGGTGAACACCGGGGAGCTGTTTTTT
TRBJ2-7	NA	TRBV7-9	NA	CASSAPQDPIYEQYF	TGTGCCAGCAGCGCCCCCCAAGACCCCATCTACGAGCAGTACTTC
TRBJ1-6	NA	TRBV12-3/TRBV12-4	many	CASSLQGLYNSPLHF	TGTGCCAGCAGTTTACAAGGACTTTATAATTCACCCCTCCACTTT
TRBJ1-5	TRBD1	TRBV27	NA	CASSWTGTHQPQHF	TGTGCCAGCAGTTGGACAGGGACGCATCAGCCCCAGCATTTT
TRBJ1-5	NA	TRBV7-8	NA	CASSPGAGSNQPQHF	TGTGCCAGCAGCCCCGGGGCTGGTAGCAATCAGCCCCAGCATTTT
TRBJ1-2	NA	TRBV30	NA	CAWNRGAPLRGYTF	TGTGCCTGGAATAGGGGGGCGCCGCTTCGTGGCTACACCTTC
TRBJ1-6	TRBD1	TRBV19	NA	CASSITGAASPLHF	TGTGCCAGTAGTATTACAGGGGCAGCTTCACCCCTCCACTTT
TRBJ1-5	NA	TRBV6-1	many	CASNYRSGFSNQPQHF	TGTGCCAGCAACTACAGGTCGGGGTTTAGCAATCAGCCCCAGCATTTT
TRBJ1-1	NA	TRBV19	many	CASSILGSNTEAFF	TGTGCCAGTAGTATACTGGGGTCGAACACTGAAGCTTTCTTT
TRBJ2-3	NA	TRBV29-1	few	CSVEVVGGTDTQYF	TGCAGCGTTGAGGTTGTCGGCGGCACAGATACGCAGTATTTT
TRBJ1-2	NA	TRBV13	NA	CASSFWEANYGYTF	TGTGCCAGCAGCTTCTGGGAAGCTAACTATGGCTACACCTTC
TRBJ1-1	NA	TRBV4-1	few	CASSQGNLEAFF	TGCGCCAGCAGCCAAGGGAACCTTGAAGCTTTCTTT
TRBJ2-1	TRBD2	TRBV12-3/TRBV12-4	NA	CASSLGTSGSLRGQFF	TGTGCCAGCAGTTTGGGGACTAGCGGGAGTCTACGGGGGCAGTTCTTC
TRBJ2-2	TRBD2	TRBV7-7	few	CASSPTSGSGAGELFF	TGTGCCAGCAGCCCCACTAGCGGGAGCGGAGCCGGGGAGCTGTTTTTT
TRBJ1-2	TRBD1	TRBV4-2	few	CASSQERGRGRNGYTF	TGTGCCAGCAGCCAAGAAAGGGGCAGGGGGCGCAATGGCTACACCTTC
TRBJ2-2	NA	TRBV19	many	CASREDPNTGELFF	TGTGCCAGTCGCGAGGATCCGAACACCGGGGAGCTGTTTTTT
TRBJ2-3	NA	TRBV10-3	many	CAISESYRRIDTQYF	TGTGCCATCAGTGAGTCTTACAGGAGGATAGATACGCAGTATTTT
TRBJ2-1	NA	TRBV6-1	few	CATKRAGYEQFF	TGTGCCACCAAAAGGGCGGGATATGAGCAGTTCTTC
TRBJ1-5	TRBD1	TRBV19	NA	CASTGDSQGNQPQHF	TGTGCCAGTACGGGGGACAGCCAAGGCAATCAGCCCCAGCATTTT
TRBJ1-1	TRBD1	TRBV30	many	CAWNRGSNTEAFF	TGTGCCTGGAACAGGGGTTCGAACACTGAAGCTTTCTTT
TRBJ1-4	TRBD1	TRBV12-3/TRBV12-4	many	CASRDSQNEKLFF	TGTGCCAGCCGGGACAGCCAAAATGAAAAACTGTTTTTT
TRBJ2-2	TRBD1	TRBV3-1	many	CASSRGGAGELFF	TGTGCCAGCAGCCGAGGGGGCGCCGGGGAGCTGTTTTTT
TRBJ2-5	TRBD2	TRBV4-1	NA	CASRSWEGETQYF	TGCGCCAGCAGATCGTGGGAGGGAGAGACCCAGTACTTC
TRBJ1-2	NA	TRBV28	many	CASRAGSIRTYGYTF	TGTGCCAGCAGGGCCGGGTCAATTAGAACCTATGGCTACACCTTC
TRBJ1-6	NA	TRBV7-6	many	CASSLTQGDNSPLHF	TGTGCCAGCAGCTTAACTCAGGGTGATAATTCACCCCTCCACTTT
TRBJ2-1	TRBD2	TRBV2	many	CASTAGGLTYNEQFF	TGTGCCAGCACAGCGGGAGGGCTTACCTACAATGAGCAGTTCTTC
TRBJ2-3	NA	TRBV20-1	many	CSARDGDLDLAANTQYF	TGCAGTGCTAGAGATGGGGATTTAGACCTGGCCGCTAATACGCAGTATTTT
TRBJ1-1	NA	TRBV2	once	CASSEEGGHFNTEAFF	TGTGCCAGCAGTGAGGAGGGCGGACACTTTAACACTGAAGCTTTCTTT
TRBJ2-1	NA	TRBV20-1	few	CSATTEGGGLNEQFF	TGCAGTGCCACAACGGAAGGGGGAGGTCTCAATGAGCAGTTCTTC
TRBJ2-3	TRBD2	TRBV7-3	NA	CASSLKREGDTQYF	TGTGCCAGCAGCTTAAAGCGGGAGGGTGATACGCAGTATTTT
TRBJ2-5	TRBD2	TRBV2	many	CASSESGLAGAQETQYF	TGTGCCAGCAGTGAATCAGGACTAGCGGGAGCCCAAGAGACCCAGTACTTC
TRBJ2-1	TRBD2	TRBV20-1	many	CSAYGLAVSNEQFF	TGCAGTGCTTACGGACTAGCGGTCTCCAATGAGCAGTTCTTC
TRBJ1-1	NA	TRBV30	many	CAWLRLRNTEAFF	TGTGCCTGGTTAAGGCTCAGGAACACTGAAGCTTTCTTT